The clone carrying this T cell receptor beta chain was observed a few times. This CDR3 is 13 amino acids long. V lost 3 bases, J lost 2 bases, and 3 bases lay in between. CDR1 and CDR2 (germline): SGHRS, YFSETQ. The sort gate was single viable CD3+CD4+CD8-CD45RO+ cells for memory CD4+ T cells. Donors' CMV status reflects serum IgG against pp150, pp28, p38, p52. This sample is part of a study of memory CD4+ T cells and cytomegalovirus serostatus. Profiling relied on immunoSEQ multiplex PCR, and the TCRdb table lists in-frame clones only, not all of them. The table has 50,000 to 55,000 clones, around 80% seen once; the top ten hold 0.77%.

The chain joins TRBV5-1 to TRBJ2-6; D remains unclear. Sequencing was carried out using memory CD4+ T cells from blood. This clonotype was obtained from an adult in good health and CMV-seronegative. In nucleotides, the CDR3 is TGCGCCAGCAGCTCTGCTGGGGCCAACGTCCTGACTTTC. The encoded protein is CASSSAGANVLTF.